Listed below are T cell receptor beta chains from one sample, sequenced in a study of blood T cells in healthy people across ages. TCRdb reprocessed the 5' RACE reads via MiXCR and lists one record per CDR3 protein. The top ten clones hold 5.5% to 8% of a sample with about 1.4 million distinct CDR3 sequences, 55% to 75% of them seen once. Sequenced material: blood. The receptors come from a man between 18 and 35 years old in good health. Both conserved end residues are part of each CDR3. The order of the fields is V gene, J gene, clone size, D gene, CDR3 DNA, CDR3 protein. A D gene is named only where the DNA matches it firmly. Only some rows state a clone size, as once, few, many or a class for expanded clones.

V gene: TRBV20-1; J gene: TRBJ1-6; clone size: -; D gene: -; CDR3 DNA: TGCAGTGCTAGAGAAAGGGTCAGGCCGTATAATTCACCCCTCCACTTT; CDR3 protein: CSARERVRPYNSPLHF
V gene: TRBV29-1; J gene: TRBJ2-1; clone size: few; D gene: -; CDR3 DNA: TGCAGCGTTGAAGGGCCCGCGCCCGTAGGCAATGAGCAGTTCTTC; CDR3 protein: CSVEGPAPVGNEQFF
V gene: TRBV2; J gene: TRBJ2-5; clone size: -; D gene: -; CDR3 DNA: TGTGCCAGCAAGGCGGAAAGAGGCGGGACCCAGTACTTC; CDR3 protein: CASKAERGGTQYF
V gene: TRBV12-3/TRBV12-4; J gene: TRBJ2-2; clone size: -; D gene: -; CDR3 DNA: TGTGCCAGCATTCTCGGACGGGTCTCCGGGGAGCTGTTTTTT; CDR3 protein: CASILGRVSGELFF
V gene: TRBV29-1; J gene: TRBJ2-7; clone size: -; D gene: TRBD1; CDR3 DNA: TGCAGCGTTGACAGGACAGGGGACGAGCAGTACTTC; CDR3 protein: CSVDRTGDEQYF
V gene: TRBV3-1; J gene: TRBJ2-5; clone size: -; D gene: -; CDR3 DNA: TGTGCCAGCAGCCAAGATGCAACAGGGAGGTTGGGGTACTTC; CDR3 protein: CASSQDATGRLGYF
V gene: TRBV4-3; J gene: TRBJ2-3; clone size: few; D gene: -; CDR3 DNA: TGCGCCAGCAGCCAAACTTCCGGACGTACGCAGTATTTT; CDR3 protein: CASSQTSGRTQYF
V gene: TRBV4-1; J gene: TRBJ2-7; clone size: once; D gene: -; CDR3 DNA: TGCGCCAGCAGCCAAGTACATTTGGAGGAGCAGTACTTC; CDR3 protein: CASSQVHLEEQYF
V gene: TRBV5-5; J gene: TRBJ1-5; clone size: -; D gene: -; CDR3 DNA: TGTGCCAGCAGCTTGGTAAGTTCTTTTGGAGTCGATGGCAATCAGCCCCAGCATTTT; CDR3 protein: CASSLVSSFGVDGNQPQHF
V gene: TRBV20-1; J gene: TRBJ2-5; clone size: -; D gene: -; CDR3 DNA: TGCAGTGCTAACCAAGCCGGGACTGCAAAAGAGACCCAGTACTTC; CDR3 protein: CSANQAGTAKETQYF
V gene: TRBV20-1; J gene: TRBJ2-1; clone size: -; D gene: -; CDR3 DNA: TGCAGTGCCCAGACGGGACTCCTCTACAATGAGCAGTTCTTC; CDR3 protein: CSAQTGLLYNEQFF
V gene: TRBV6-1; J gene: TRBJ2-1; clone size: -; D gene: TRBD2; CDR3 DNA: TGTGCCAGCAGGCCCATACTAGCGGATCACTCCTACAATGAGCAGTTCTTC; CDR3 protein: CASRPILADHSYNEQFF
V gene: TRBV7-2; J gene: TRBJ2-5; clone size: medium-sized; D gene: -; CDR3 DNA: TGTGCCAGCAGCTCCTCGACGATTCGGGAGACCCAGTACTTC; CDR3 protein: CASSSSTIRETQYF
V gene: TRBV7-2; J gene: TRBJ1-5; clone size: few; D gene: TRBD1; CDR3 DNA: TGTGCCAGCAGCCTACGGGCGCAGGGGGTCAATCAGCCCCAGCATTTT; CDR3 protein: CASSLRAQGVNQPQHF
V gene: TRBV28; J gene: TRBJ2-5; clone size: many; D gene: -; CDR3 DNA: TGTGCCAGCAGTTCTATGGAGACCCAGTACTTC; CDR3 protein: CASSSMETQYF
V gene: TRBV29-1; J gene: TRBJ2-1; clone size: -; D gene: -; CDR3 DNA: TGCAGCGTTGACGTCAGGGATGTTTACAATGAGCAGTTCTTC; CDR3 protein: CSVDVRDVYNEQFF
V gene: TRBV29-1; J gene: TRBJ2-7; clone size: -; D gene: TRBD1; CDR3 DNA: TGCAGCATTGCGGGGACAGGGGACCCCTACGAGCAGTACTTC; CDR3 protein: CSIAGTGDPYEQYF
V gene: TRBV6-5; J gene: TRBJ1-2; clone size: -; D gene: -; CDR3 DNA: TGTGCCAGTAGTTACTCCAGTAGCCTCTATGGCTACACCTTC; CDR3 protein: CASSYSSSLYGYTF
V gene: TRBV7-9; J gene: TRBJ2-7; clone size: -; D gene: TRBD2; CDR3 DNA: TGTGCCAGCAGGACAGCGGGGAGCTACGAGCAGTACTTC; CDR3 protein: CASRTAGSYEQYF
V gene: TRBV24-1; J gene: TRBJ2-2; clone size: once; D gene: -; CDR3 DNA: TGTGCCACCAGTGATACGGGACAGAACACCGGGGAGCTGTTTTTT; CDR3 protein: CATSDTGQNTGELFF
V gene: TRBV7-2; J gene: TRBJ2-1; clone size: few; D gene: TRBD2; CDR3 DNA: TGTGCCAGCAGCTTAGCGAGGCTAGCGGGCTCCAATGAGCAGTTCTTC; CDR3 protein: CASSLARLAGSNEQFF
V gene: TRBV27; J gene: TRBJ2-7; clone size: -; D gene: -; CDR3 DNA: TGTGCCAGCAGTTTAGGCAGTAACCTACGAGAGCAGTACTTC; CDR3 protein: CASSLGSNLREQYF
V gene: TRBV25-1; J gene: TRBJ1-2; clone size: -; D gene: -; CDR3 DNA: TGTGCCAGCAGTGAATACGGGGGTTCGGCAGGCTACACCTTC; CDR3 protein: CASSEYGGSAGYTF
V gene: TRBV7-9; J gene: TRBJ2-5; clone size: few; D gene: TRBD2; CDR3 DNA: TGTGCCAGCAGCTCTCCGGGACTAGACTTTTCAGAGACCCAGTACTTC; CDR3 protein: CASSSPGLDFSETQYF